A selection of T cell receptor beta chains follows, all from one sample in a study of CD8 T cells in Susac syndrome. Via MiXCR, TCRdb re-called the immunoSEQ multiplex PCR reads, giving one row per CDR3 protein. The sample lists 250,000 to 350,000 distinct CDR3 sequences; about 85% were seen once. Sequencing input: CD8+ T cells from PBMCs. The receptors stem from a human donor with multiple sclerosis. Both conserved end residues are part of each CDR3. The D gene is left open where the match is weak.

d_call | j_call | v_call | cdr3_nt | cdr3_aa
. | TRBJ2-7 | TRBV28 | TGTGCCAGCAGTTATCCTTTTGGCAGCTACATTCCCTACGAGCAGTACTTC | CASSYPFGSYIPYEQYF
TRBD2 | TRBJ2-1 | TRBV2 | TGTGCCAGCAGTTCCCCGGGACTAGCGGGAAAGGAGCAGTTCTTC | CASSSPGLAGKEQFF
TRBD2 | TRBJ2-1 | TRBV4-1 | TGCGCCAGCAGCCAGCTAGCGGGAGGGCCAAATGAGCAGTTCTTC | CASSQLAGGPNEQFF
. | TRBJ1-2 | TRBV7-9 | TGTGCCAGCAGCCGCCCACCAGCGACACTCTATGGCTACACCTTC | CASSRPPATLYGYTF
TRBD1 | TRBJ2-7 | TRBV5-5 | TGTGCCAGCAGCATACCGGGACAGGGATACGAGCAGTACTTC | CASSIPGQGYEQYF
. | TRBJ2-3 | TRBV27 | TGTGCCAGCAGTTTATCGGGGATGGATACGCAGTATTTT | CASSLSGMDTQYF
TRBD1 | TRBJ2-7 | TRBV29-1 | TGCAGCGCCACGACAGGGGGCTCCTACGAGCAGTACTTC | CSATTGGSYEQYF
. | TRBJ2-5 | TRBV29-1 | TGCAGCGTTGTACAATGGGAGGCCCAGTACTTC | CSVVQWEAQYF
. | TRBJ2-1 | TRBV7-9 | TGTGCCAGCAGCTCTCAGGTGTCGGATGAGCAGTTCTTC | CASSSQVSDEQFF
. | TRBJ1-6 | TRBV5-1 | TGCGCCAGCAGCTTGCCACCAGTCCGGGACGGAGGATTAAGGTCCTATAATTCACCCCTCCACTTT | CASSLPPVRDGGLRSYNSPLHF
TRBD2 | TRBJ2-7 | TRBV14 | TGTGCCAGCAGCCGGGTTCTCGGGCTAGCGGGAGACGAGCAGTACTTC | CASSRVLGLAGDEQYF
. | TRBJ2-7 | TRBV30 | TGTGCCTGGAGTGTCTCCGTCTCCTCCTACGAGCAGTACTTC | CAWSVSVSSYEQYF
. | TRBJ2-1 | TRBV13 | TGTGCCAGCTCCGAGAGGGTCCGGAGCACTGAGCAGTTCTTC | CASSERVRSTEQFF